Each of the 30 T cell receptor beta chains below was sequenced from the same sample in a study of blood T cells in healthy people across ages. Primers used in a second PCR of about 7 to 12 cycles were a sample-barcoded 5' primer and a J-beta primer mix. TCRdb recomputed calls from the 5' RACE reads with MiXCR, one row per CDR3 protein. The sample has some 640,000 distinct CDR3 sequences; over 45% are singletons. Sequenced material: blood. Receptors were obtained from a woman aged 55 to 70 in good health.

CDR3 DNA: TGTGCCAGCAGCCGCAAGACTAGCGTATACAATGAGCAGTTCTTC. Translated, it gives CASSRKTSVYNEQFF. V is TRBV7-2 and J is TRBJ2-1, with 8 bases lining up with TRBD2. The CDR3 sequence is 15 residues long. The V and J ends lost 5 bases and 4 bases, in that order; junction bases with no gene match: 7. Germline-derived CDR1 and CDR2 are SGHTA and FQGNSA.

The CDR3 region is CASSQSWNTEAFF. CDR3 coding DNA: TGCGCCAGCAGCCAGAGTTGGAACACTGAAGCTTTCTTT. This sequence joins TRBV4-3 and TRBJ1-1; D gene ambiguous. The V and J ends lost 3 bases and 1 base respectively, with 6 bases between them. Germline V lookup: CDR1 LGHNA, CDR2 YSLEER. This CDR3 is 13 amino acids long.

CDR3 DNA: TGCGCCAGCAGAAACACAGGGAACACCGGGGAGCTGTTTTTT. Translation gives CASRNTGNTGELFF. This sequence joins TRBV10-2 and TRBJ2-2; maybe TRBD1 (5 bases). Per germline, CDR1 WSHSY and CDR2 SAAADI. Trimming left V 6 bases short and J 1 base short, with 9 bases between. The CDR3 has 14 residues.

This clonotype was observed once. The chain combines TRBV15 with TRBJ2-1, with D unclear. Germline lookup yields CDR1 LNHNV and CDR2 YYDKDF (reference sequence). With 5 bases removed from V and 4 bases from J, the gap between germline ends came to 12 bases. The CDR3 length is 14 residues. The CDR3 DNA reads as TGTGCCACCAGCCACCTAGGGAAGTACAATGAGCAGTTCTTC. It translates to CATSHLGKYNEQFF.

This clonotype has more than one count but fewer than ten. V and J are TRBV20-1 and TRBJ2-7, with TRBD2 identical over 9 bases. J lost 3 bases, V lost 6 bases, and 9 bases had no gene match. There are 14 residues in the CDR3. Germline loops: CDR1 DFQATT, CDR2 SNEGSKA (reference sequence). CDR3 in DNA: TGCAGTGCCGGTAGCGGGAGTTCTCGCTACGAGCAGTACTTC. It codes for CSAGSGSSRYEQYF.

This clonotype was found once. The rearrangement uses TRBV7-3 and TRBJ1-2; weak D call: TRBD1 (5 bases). The CDR3 is 12 residues long. Trimming removed 5 bases from V and 5 bases from J, with 9 bases in between. CDR1 is SGHTA and CDR2 is FQGTGA in the germline V gene. Here the CDR3 reads CASSPGLYGYTF. Written as DNA, the CDR3 is TGTGCCAGCAGCCCAGGGCTTTATGGCTACACCTTC.

The chain recombines TRBV29-1 with TRBJ2-7, with 11 positions matching TRBD1. The CDR3 covers 13 residues. The germline CDR1 and CDR2 sequences are SQVTM and ANQGSEA. CDR3 sequence: CGVPGQGGYEQYF. In DNA, the CDR3 is TGCGGAGTACCGGGACAGGGGGGCTACGAGCAGTACTTC.

The sample holds a few counts of this clonotype. The chain recombines TRBV6-2 or TRBV6-3 with TRBJ2-5, with a tentative D call TRBD1 (6 bases). The germline V gene encodes CDR1 MNHEY and CDR2 SVGEGT. This CDR3 comprises 14 residues. V was shortened by 0 bases and J by 5 bases, with 10 bases between the two germline ends. Written as DNA, the CDR3 is TGTGCCAGCAGTTACTCGAGGACAGTGGAGACCCAGTACTTC. The encoded protein is CASSYSRTVETQYF.

The chain carries TRBV28 and TRBJ2-7, with 9 bases aligning to TRBD1. Trimming at V came to 5 bases and at J to 3 bases, leaving 8 bases not matched to a gene. The CDR3 spans 15 residues. Germline CDR1 and CDR2: MDHEN and SYDVKM. CDR3 in amino acids: CASSRIGTGFYEQYF. For the CDR3, the DNA is TGTGCCAGCAGTCGGATCGGGACAGGGTTCTACGAGCAGTACTTC.

This clonotype was detected a few times. V is TRBV28 and J is TRBJ2-1, with TRBD2 as a possible D gene (6 bases). V gave up 6 bases and J gave up 0 bases, with 15 bases separating them. Germline V gene data show CDR1 as MDHEN and CDR2 as SYDVKM. CDR3 length equals 16 residues. In DNA form, the CDR3 reads TGTGCCAGCAGCCCCCCTAGCGTGAGCTCCTACAATGAGCAGTTCTTC. Protein: CASSPPSVSSYNEQFF.

The V gene is TRBV10-3, the J gene TRBJ2-3; D remains unclear. V lost 0 bases, J lost 0 bases, and 7 bases lay in between. The CDR3 is made up of 15 amino acids. Germline assignment: CDR1 ENHRY and CDR2 SYGVKD. CDR3 loop: CAISESRSSTDTQYF. The CDR3 nucleotides are TGTGCCATCAGTGAGTCGAGGTCGAGCACAGATACGCAGTATTTT.

The rearrangement uses TRBV7-9 and TRBJ1-4; maybe TRBD1 (5 bases). CDR1 and CDR2 (germline): SEHNR, FQNEAQ (reference sequence). V was clipped by 6 bases and J by 4 bases, with 12 bases between them. The CDR3 is 14 residues long. CDR3 coding DNA: TGTGCCAGCAGTATGGGGAGGGGTAATGAAAAACTGTTTTTT. As protein: CASSMGRGNEKLFF.

This clonotype was recorded a few times. V usage is TRBV18 and J usage is TRBJ2-4; 7 bases map to TRBD1. This CDR3 region has 16 residues. With V trimmed by 0 bases and J by 7 bases, 9 bases remained unmatched. Germline V gene data show CDR1 as KGHSH and CDR2 as LQKENI. The CDR3 here is CASSPPQRQGVNIQYF. CDR3 bases: TGTGCCAGCTCACCACCGCAGAGACAGGGAGTGAACATTCAGTACTTC.

This chain joins TRBV20-1 and TRBJ1-2, with D tentatively TRBD1 (5 bases). This CDR3 is built from 14 residues. Germline CDR1 DFQATT, CDR2 SNEGSKA (reference sequence). Trimming shortened V by 3 bases and J by 6 bases, and 17 bases separated the two germline ends. Written as DNA, the CDR3 is TGCAGTGCTAGGACTATTCCAGGGCGCAATGGCTACACCTTC. It codes for CSARTIPGRNGYTF.

V usage is TRBV6-1 and J usage is TRBJ1-5; D gene unclear. The V end was cut by 6 bases, the J end by 0 bases, with 12 bases between. CDR1 and CDR2 from the germline V gene are MNHNS and SASEGT. CDR3 length: 15 residues. The CDR3 DNA reads as TGTGCCAGCAGAGGTGCTCGGGCTAGCAATCAGCCCCAGCATTTT. Amino acids: CASRGARASNQPQHF.

This clonotype was seen a handful of times. The V and J genes are TRBV7-2 and TRBJ2-6, with a tentative D call TRBD1 (6 bases). The germline V and J ends were trimmed by 5 bases and 3 bases, with 11 bases remaining between them. Germline V CDR1 and CDR2: SGHTA, FQGNSA. The CDR3 runs 15 residues. CDR3 DNA sequence: TGTGCCAGCAGCGCAGGCAGGGGTGGGGCCAACGTCCTGACTTTC. Residues: CASSAGRGGANVLTF.

This clonotype was seen more than once but under ten times. V is TRBV30 and J is TRBJ2-3; a possible D gene is TRBD1 (6 bases). From germline, CDR1 is GTSNPN and CDR2 SVGIG (reference sequence). This CDR3 is built from 14 residues. V dropped 2 bases and J dropped 3 bases, with 12 bases sitting between them. The CDR3, as DNA: TGTGCCTGGAGTCTTGGACAGTCAACAGATACGCAGTATTTT. It translates to CAWSLGQSTDTQYF.

This chain uses TRBV28 with TRBJ2-1, with 7 positions matching TRBD2. The CDR3 consists of 16 residues. Per germline, CDR1 MDHEN and CDR2 SYDVKM. With 8 bases clipped from V and 7 bases from J, the junction kept 17 bases outside the gene matches. DNA for the CDR3: TGTGCCAGCGCAACCCGCGGCGGGAGCGGTATGAATGAGCAGTTCTTC. This gives the protein CASATRGGSGMNEQFF. The entire variable domain, with the rest obtained from reference TRBV28 and TRBJ2-1, is as follows: DVKVTQSSRYLVKRTGEKVFLECVQDMDHENMFWYRQDPGLGLRLIYFSYDVKMKEKGDIPEGYSVSREKKERFSLILESASTNQTSMYLCASATRGGSGMNEQFFGPGTRLTVL.

This clonotype was recorded at least ten times. The rearrangement joins TRBV29-1 to TRBJ2-7; D is unresolved. CDR1 SQVTM and CDR2 ANQGSEA come from the germline V gene. Trimming shortened V by 6 bases and J by 3 bases, and 9 bases separated the two germline ends. The CDR3 length is 11 residues. CDR3 nucleotide sequence: TGCAGCGTGCAGGAGCTCTACGAGCAGTACTTC. Translating it yields CSVQELYEQYF.

This chain connects TRBV12-3 or TRBV12-4 to TRBJ2-5; D may be TRBD1 (6 bases). Trimming pared 6 bases from V and 5 bases from J, leaving 13 bases between. The CDR3 contains 13 residues. CDR3 loop: CASSRQVGETQYF. The CDR3 DNA reads as TGTGCCAGCAGCCGACAGGTTGGCGAGACCCAGTACTTC.

This chain connects TRBV15 to TRBJ2-7; no clear D gene. Trimming shortened V by 1 base and J by 9 bases, and 16 bases separated the two germline ends. The germline CDR1 and CDR2 sequences are LNHNV and YYDKDF (reference sequence). The CDR3 totals 14 residues. CDR3 sequence: CATSRASEGVGQYF. The CDR3 bases are TGTGCCACCAGCAGAGCGAGTGAAGGCGTGGGGCAGTACTTC. Full variable domain (outside the CDR3, taken from reference TRBV15 and TRBJ2-7): DAMVIQNPRYQVTQFGKPVTLSCSQTLNHNVMYWYQQKSSQAPKLLFHYYDKDFNNEADTPDNFQSRRPNTSFCFLDIRSPGLGDTAMYLCATSRASEGVGQYFGPGTRLTVT.

This clonotype has a handful of counts. As DNA, the CDR3 is TGTGCCAGCAGCACCGGACAGGGCCCTCCAGAGACCCAGTACTTC. This encodes CASSTGQGPPETQYF. The chain employs TRBV11-3 and TRBJ2-5; 8 nucleotides match TRBD1. The germline CDR1 and CDR2 sequences are SGHNT and YENEEA. V was pared by 5 bases and J by 4 bases, with 9 bases of the junction left unmatched. CDR3 size: 15 residues.

In its sample, this clonotype was seen a few times. The V and J genes are TRBV20-1 and TRBJ2-1, with 9 bases matching TRBD2. The V segment lost 3 bases and the J segment 2 bases; nucleotides outside the gene matches: 2. Germline assignment: CDR1 DFQATT and CDR2 SNEGSKA (reference sequence). The CDR3 has 14 residues. In DNA form, the CDR3 reads TGCAGTGCTAGGGTAGCGGGGGCCTACAATGAGCAGTTCTTC. It specifies CSARVAGAYNEQFF.

The chain has TRBV10-3 and TRBJ2-2, with D perhaps matching TRBD2 (5 bases). V was cut by 10 bases and J by 5 bases, with 14 bases left in between. Germline loops: CDR1 ENHRY, CDR2 SYGVKD. The CDR3 has 13 amino acids. The CDR3 bases are TGTGCCACAAGGCCGGGCGGGACCGGGGAGCTGTTTTTT. Translation: CATRPGGTGELFF.

The chain is built from TRBV6-1 and TRBJ1-5; D gene unclear. The CDR3 is 15 amino acids. Germline V gene sequence: CDR1 MNHNS, CDR2 SASEGT. V was cut by 6 bases and J by 2 bases, with 14 bases left in between. Here the CDR3 DNA reads TGTGCCAGCAGAACCTCCCTGGGCGGCAATCAGCCCCAGCATTTT. Residues: CASRTSLGGNQPQHF.

The chain is built from TRBV15 and TRBJ2-3; possibly TRBD1 or TRBD2 for D (5 bases each). V was clipped by 4 bases and J by 0 bases, with 14 bases between them. This CDR3 contains 16 residues. The germline V gene encodes CDR1 LNHNV and CDR2 YYDKDF (reference sequence). The CDR3 region is CATSMGRGRSTDTQYF. CDR3 in DNA: TGTGCCACCAGCATGGGGCGAGGGCGTAGCACAGATACGCAGTATTTT.

Points on this clonotype: A much more abundant neighbour one base away suggests this may be a read error. The chain uses TRBV7-2 and TRBJ2-3; D unclear. The V end was cut by 1 base, the J end by 6 bases, with 8 bases between. Germline lookup yields CDR1 SGHTA and CDR2 FQGNSA. This CDR3 has 13 residues. The CDR3: CASSLGLGDTQYF. The DNA for the CDR3 is TGTGCCAGCAGCTTAGGGCTGGGTGATACGCAGTATTTT. Based on the CDR3 plus reference TRBV7-2 and TRBJ2-3, the full variable domain is GAGVSQSPSNKVTEKGKDVELRCDPISGHTALYWYRQSLGQGLEFLIYFQGNSAPDKSGLPSDRFSAERTGGSVSTLTIQRTQQEDSAVYLCASSLGLGDTQYFGPGTRLTVL.

In its sample, this clonotype was seen a few times. V is TRBV7-2 and J is TRBJ1-6, with D possibly matching TRBD1 (5 bases). This CDR3 is built from 16 residues. Germline V gene data show CDR1 as SGHTA and CDR2 as FQGNSA. V lost 5 bases, J lost 7 bases, and 18 bases lay in between. In DNA form, the CDR3 reads TGTGCCAGCAGCCGCTCTTCCGGGACGGAAAATTCACCCCTCCACTTT. Its protein is CASSRSSGTENSPLHF.

V is TRBV28 and J is TRBJ2-1; D call uncertain. Germline V lookup: CDR1 MDHEN, CDR2 SYDVKM. This CDR3 has 14 amino acids. The germline V and J ends were trimmed by 7 bases and 8 bases, with 18 bases remaining between them. The CDR3 is CASTLGLDQDEQFF. CDR3 in DNA: TGTGCCAGCACCCTAGGGCTAGATCAAGATGAGCAGTTCTTC.

This chain connects TRBV25-1 to TRBJ2-3; D assignment may be TRBD1 or TRBD2 (5 bases each). The V gene lost 2 bases and the J gene lost 1 base, with 13 bases spanning the gap. Germline CDR1 and CDR2: MGHDK and SYGVNS. There are 16 residues in the CDR3. CDR3 sequence reads: CASSEGTHTGTDTQYF. In DNA form, the CDR3 reads TGTGCCAGCAGTGAAGGGACGCATACGGGCACAGATACGCAGTATTTT.